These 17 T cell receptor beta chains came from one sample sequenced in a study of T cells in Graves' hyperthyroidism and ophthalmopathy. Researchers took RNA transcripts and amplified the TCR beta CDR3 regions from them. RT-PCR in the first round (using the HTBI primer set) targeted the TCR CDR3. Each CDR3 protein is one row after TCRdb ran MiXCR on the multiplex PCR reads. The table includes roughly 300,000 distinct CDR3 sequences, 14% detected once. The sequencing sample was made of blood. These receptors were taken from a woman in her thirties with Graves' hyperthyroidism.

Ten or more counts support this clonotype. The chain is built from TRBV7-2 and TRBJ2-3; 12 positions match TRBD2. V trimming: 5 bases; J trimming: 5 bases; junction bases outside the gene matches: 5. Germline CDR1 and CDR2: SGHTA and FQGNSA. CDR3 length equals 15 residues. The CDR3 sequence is CASSTTSGGVDTQYF. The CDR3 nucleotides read TGTGCCAGCAGCACGACTAGCGGGGGAGTAGATACGCAGTATTTT.

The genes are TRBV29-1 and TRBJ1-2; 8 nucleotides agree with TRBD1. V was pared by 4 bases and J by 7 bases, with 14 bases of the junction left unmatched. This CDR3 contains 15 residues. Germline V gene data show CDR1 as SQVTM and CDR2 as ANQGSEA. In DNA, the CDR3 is TGCAGCGTTGGTCGGGACAGGACTGGGGGGAGTGGCTACACCTTC. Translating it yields CSVGRDRTGGSGYTF.

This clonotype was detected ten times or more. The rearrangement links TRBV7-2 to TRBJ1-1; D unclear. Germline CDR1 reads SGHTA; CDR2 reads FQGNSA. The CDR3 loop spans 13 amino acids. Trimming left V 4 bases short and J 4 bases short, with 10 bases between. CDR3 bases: TGTGCCAGCAGCTCCGAGAGACGCACTGAAGCTTTCTTT. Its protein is CASSSERRTEAFF.

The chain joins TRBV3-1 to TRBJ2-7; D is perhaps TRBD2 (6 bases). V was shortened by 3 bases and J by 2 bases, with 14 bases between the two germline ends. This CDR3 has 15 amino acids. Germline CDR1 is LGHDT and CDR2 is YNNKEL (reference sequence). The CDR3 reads CASSQSLASPYEQYF. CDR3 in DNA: TGTGCCAGCAGCCAGTCACTAGCTTCCCCCTACGAGCAGTACTTC.

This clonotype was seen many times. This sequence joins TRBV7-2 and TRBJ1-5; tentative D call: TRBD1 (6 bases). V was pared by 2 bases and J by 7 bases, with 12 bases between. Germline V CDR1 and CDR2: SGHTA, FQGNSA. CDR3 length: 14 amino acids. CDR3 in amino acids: CASSLNRVGQPQHF. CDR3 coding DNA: TGTGCCAGCAGCTTAAACAGGGTAGGGCAGCCCCAGCATTTT. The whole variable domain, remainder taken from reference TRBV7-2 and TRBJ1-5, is GAGVSQSPSNKVTEKGKDVELRCDPISGHTALYWYRQSLGQGLEFLIYFQGNSAPDKSGLPSDRFSAERTGGSVSTLTIQRTQQEDSAVYLCASSLNRVGQPQHFGDGTRLSIL.

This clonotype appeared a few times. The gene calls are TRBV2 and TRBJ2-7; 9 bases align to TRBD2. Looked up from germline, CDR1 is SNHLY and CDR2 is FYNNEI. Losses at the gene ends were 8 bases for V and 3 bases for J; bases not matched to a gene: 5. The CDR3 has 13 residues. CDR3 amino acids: CASRTSDYYEQYF. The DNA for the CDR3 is TGTGCCAGCCGGACTAGCGATTACTACGAGCAGTACTTC.

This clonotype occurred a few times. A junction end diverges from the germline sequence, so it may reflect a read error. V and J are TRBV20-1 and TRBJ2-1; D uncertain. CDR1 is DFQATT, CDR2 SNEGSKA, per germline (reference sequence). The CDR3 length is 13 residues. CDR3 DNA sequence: TGCAGTGCTCCGTGGGTTAACGGCAATGAGCAGTCCTTC. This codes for CSAPWVNGNEQSF.

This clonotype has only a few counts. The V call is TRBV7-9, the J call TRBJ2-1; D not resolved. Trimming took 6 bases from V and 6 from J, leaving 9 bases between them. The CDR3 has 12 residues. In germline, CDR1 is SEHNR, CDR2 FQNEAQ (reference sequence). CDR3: CASRLHPNEQFF. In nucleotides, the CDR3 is TGTGCCAGCAGGCTCCACCCCAATGAGCAGTTCTTC.

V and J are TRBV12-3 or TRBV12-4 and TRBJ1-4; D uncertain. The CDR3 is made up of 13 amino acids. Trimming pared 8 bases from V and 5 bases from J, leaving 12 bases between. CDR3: CASSAGTNEKLFF. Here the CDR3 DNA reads TGTGCCAGCTCCGCCGGTACGAATGAAAAACTGTTTTTT.

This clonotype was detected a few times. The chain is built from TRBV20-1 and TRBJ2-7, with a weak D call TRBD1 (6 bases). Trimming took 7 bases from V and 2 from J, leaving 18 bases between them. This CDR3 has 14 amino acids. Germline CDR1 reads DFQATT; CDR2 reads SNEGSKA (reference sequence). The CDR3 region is CSVVLETGPYEQYF. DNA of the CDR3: TGCAGTGTAGTCCTAGAGACAGGCCCCTACGAGCAGTACTTC.

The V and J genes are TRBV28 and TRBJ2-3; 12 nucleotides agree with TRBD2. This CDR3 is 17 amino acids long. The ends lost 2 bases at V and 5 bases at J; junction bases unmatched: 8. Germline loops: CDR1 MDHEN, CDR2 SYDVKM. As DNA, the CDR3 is TGTGCCAGCAGTTTAAGTGGGGCTAGCGGGAGGGAAGATACGCAGTATTTT. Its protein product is CASSLSGASGREDTQYF.

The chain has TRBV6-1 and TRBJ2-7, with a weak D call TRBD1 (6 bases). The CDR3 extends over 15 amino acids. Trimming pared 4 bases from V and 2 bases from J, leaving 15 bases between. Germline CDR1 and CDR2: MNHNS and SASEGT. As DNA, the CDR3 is TGTGCCAGCAGTGCCCCGCCAGGGGATACCTACGAGCAGTACTTC. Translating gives CASSAPPGDTYEQYF.

CDR3 in DNA: TGTGCCAGCAGTTTCGGGGACCGCTCTGGGGCCAACGTCCTGACTTTC. Translated, it gives CASSFGDRSGANVLTF. The chain combines TRBV12-3 or TRBV12-4 with TRBJ2-6; D tentatively fits TRBD1 or TRBD2 (5 bases each). The V gene lost 3 bases and the J gene lost 0 bases, with 9 bases spanning the gap. The CDR3 consists of 16 residues.

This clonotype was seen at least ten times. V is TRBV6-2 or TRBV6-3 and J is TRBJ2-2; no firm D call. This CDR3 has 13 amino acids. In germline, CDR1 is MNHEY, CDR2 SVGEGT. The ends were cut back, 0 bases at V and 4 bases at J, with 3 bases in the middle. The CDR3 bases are TGTGCCAGCAGTTACTCGAGCACCGGGGAGCTGTTTTTT. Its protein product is CASSYSSTGELFF.

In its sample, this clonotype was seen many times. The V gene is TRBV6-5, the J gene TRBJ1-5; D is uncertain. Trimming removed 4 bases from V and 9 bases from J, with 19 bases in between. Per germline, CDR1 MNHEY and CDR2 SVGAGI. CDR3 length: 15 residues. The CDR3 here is CASSFPNTPGWPQHF. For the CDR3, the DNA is TGTGCCAGCAGTTTTCCTAACACCCCCGGCTGGCCCCAGCATTTT.

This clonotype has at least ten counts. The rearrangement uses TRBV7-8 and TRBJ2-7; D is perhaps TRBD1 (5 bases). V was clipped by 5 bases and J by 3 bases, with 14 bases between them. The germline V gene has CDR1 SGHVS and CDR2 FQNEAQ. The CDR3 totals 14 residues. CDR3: CASSEGVRIYEQYF. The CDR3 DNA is TGTGCCAGCAGCGAAGGGGTCCGAATCTACGAGCAGTACTTC.

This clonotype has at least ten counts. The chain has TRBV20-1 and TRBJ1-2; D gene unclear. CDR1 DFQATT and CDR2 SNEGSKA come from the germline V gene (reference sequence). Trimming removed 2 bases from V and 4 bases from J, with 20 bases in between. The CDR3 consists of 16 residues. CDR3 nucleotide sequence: TGCAGTGCTAGACCCCCAAACTCGGCCAACAGCTATGGCTACACCTTC. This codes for CSARPPNSANSYGYTF.